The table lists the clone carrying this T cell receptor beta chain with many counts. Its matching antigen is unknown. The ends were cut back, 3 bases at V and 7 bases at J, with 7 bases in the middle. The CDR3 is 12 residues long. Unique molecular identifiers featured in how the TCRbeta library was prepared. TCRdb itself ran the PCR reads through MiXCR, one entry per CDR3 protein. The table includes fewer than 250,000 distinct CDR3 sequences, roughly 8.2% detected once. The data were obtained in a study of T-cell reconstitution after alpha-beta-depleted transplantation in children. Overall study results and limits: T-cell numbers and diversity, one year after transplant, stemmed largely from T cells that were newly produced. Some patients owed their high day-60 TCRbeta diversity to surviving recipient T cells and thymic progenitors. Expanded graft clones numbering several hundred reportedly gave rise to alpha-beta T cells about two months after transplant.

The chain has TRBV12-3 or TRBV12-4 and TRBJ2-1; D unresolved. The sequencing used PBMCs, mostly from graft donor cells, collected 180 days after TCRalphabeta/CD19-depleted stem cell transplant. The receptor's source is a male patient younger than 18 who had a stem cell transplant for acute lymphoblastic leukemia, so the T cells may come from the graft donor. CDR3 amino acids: CASSFQGNEQFF. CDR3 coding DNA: TGTGCCAGCAGTTTTCAAGGGAATGAGCAGTTCTTC.